The 27 T cell receptor beta chains reported below all come from one sample, sequenced in a study of T cells in localized non-small cell lung cancer. Clones were sequenced by immunoSEQ multiplex PCR, and TCRdb holds only the in-frame ones, with some missing. The table shows about 1,500 clones, with about 29% occurring only once. This material consisted of normal lung tissue next to the tumor, taken before any cancer treatment. Source of these receptors: a male donor at least 60 years old with stage I squamous cell lung carcinoma.

In its sample, this clone is medium-sized. The gene calls are TRBV4-1 and TRBJ2-1; 7 positions match TRBD1. J gave up 4 bases and V 4 bases, and 4 bases lay outside the gene matches. CDR1 MGHRA and CDR2 YSYEKL come from the germline V gene. CDR3 length: 14 residues. The CDR3 DNA is TGCGCCAGCAGCCGGGACAGAGGGTACAATGAGCAGTTCTTC. It translates to CASSRDRGYNEQFF.

J is TRBJ2-1 and V is TRBV11-3, with 14 bases fitting TRBD2. The germline V gene encodes CDR1 SGHNT and CDR2 YENEEA. With 5 bases clipped from V and 8 bases from J, the junction kept 5 bases outside the gene matches. The CDR3 consists of 15 residues. CDR3 coding DNA: TGTGCCAGCAGCAGGGGGACTAGCGGGAGTCATGAGCAGTTCTTC. It encodes CASSRGTSGSHEQFF.

V and J are TRBV11-3 and TRBJ2-3, with TRBD2 as a possible D gene (6 bases). The CDR3 sequence is 16 residues long. CDR1 and CDR2 from the germline V gene are SGHNT and YENEEA. The germline V and J ends were trimmed by 4 bases and 2 bases, with 16 bases remaining between them. The CDR3 reads CASSSSGAGITDTQYF. CDR3 DNA: TGTGCCAGCAGCTCCTCTGGGGCGGGGATCACAGATACGCAGTATTTT.

V and J are TRBV6-8 and TRBJ1-1, with D unclear. The CDR3 has 14 amino acids. Germline values: CDR1 MNHGY, CDR2 SAAAGT. The V gene lost 4 bases and the J gene lost 3 bases, with 12 bases spanning the gap. The CDR3 DNA reads as TGTGCCAGCAGTTTCAGCCCGAGGGACACTGAAGCTTTCTTT. Translating it yields CASSFSPRDTEAFF.

This clone has only a few counts. This sequence joins TRBV11-3 and TRBJ2-7; TRBD1 is a possible D gene (5 bases). CDR3 size: 14 residues. Trimming pared 2 bases from V and 4 bases from J, leaving 12 bases between. Per the germline V gene, CDR1 is SGHNT and CDR2 is YENEEA. The chain's CDR3 is CASSLPRAGYEQYF. The DNA of the CDR3 is TGTGCCAGCAGCTTACCCAGGGCCGGATACGAGCAGTACTTC.

This chain joins TRBV19 and TRBJ1-2; D not certain. This CDR3 has 13 residues. Trimming removed 0 bases from V and 6 bases from J, with 8 bases in between. CDR1 and CDR2 from the germline V gene are LNHDA and SQIVND (reference sequence). Here the CDR3 DNA reads TGTGCCAGTAGTATAGACACACGCGATGGCTACACCTTC. This codes for CASSIDTRDGYTF.

Only a few counts were recorded for this clone. This chain joins TRBV11-3 and TRBJ2-1; D is possibly TRBD2 (5 bases). CDR3 length: 15 residues. Germline values: CDR1 SGHNT, CDR2 YENEEA. Trimming removed 5 bases from V and 1 base from J, with 12 bases in between. The CDR3 region is CASSQEAGSYNEQFF. CDR3 coding DNA: TGTGCCAGCAGCCAGGAGGCCGGATCCTACAATGAGCAGTTCTTC.

The genes are TRBV19 and TRBJ1-5; D uncertain. The V and J ends lost 6 bases and 0 bases respectively, with 3 bases between them. This CDR3 has 12 amino acids. Germline CDR1 and CDR2: LNHDA and SQIVND (reference sequence). The DNA of the CDR3 is TGTGCCAGTAGGAATAGCAATCAGCCCCAGCATTTT. Encoded protein: CASRNSNQPQHF. Full variable domain (rest looked up from reference TRBV19 and TRBJ1-5): DGGITQSPKYLFRKEGQNVTLSCEQNLNHDAMYWYRQDPGQGLRLIYYSQIVNDFQKGDIAEGYSVSREKKESFPLTVTSAQKNPTAFYLCASRNSNQPQHFGDGTRLSIL.

This clone is categorized as medium-sized. The chain links TRBV11-3 to TRBJ2-1, with 7 bases that match TRBD1. The junction had 6 bases not matched to a gene; V was cut back by 3 bases and J by 4 bases. The CDR3 runs 15 residues. Germline CDR1 SGHNT, CDR2 YENEEA. CDR3 sequence reads: CASSFGDREYNEQFF. In DNA form, the CDR3 reads TGTGCCAGCAGCTTCGGTGACAGGGAGTACAATGAGCAGTTCTTC.

The gene calls are TRBV11-3 and TRBJ1-3; D gene uncertain. Trimming cost V 5 bases and J 4 bases, with 15 bases left between them. This CDR3 has 15 residues. In germline, CDR1 is SGHNT, CDR2 YENEEA. In DNA form, the CDR3 reads TGTGCCAGCAGCCCTACCCCCCCAATGGGAAACACCATATATTTT. It codes for CASSPTPPMGNTIYF. Drawing the rest from reference TRBV11-3 and TRBJ1-3, the complete variable domain is EAGVVQSPRYKIIEKKQPVAFWCNPISGHNTLYWYLQNLGQGPELLIRYENEEAVDDSQLPKDRFSAERLKGVDSTLKIQPAELGDSAVYLCASSPTPPMGNTIYFGEGSWLTVV.

Here the CDR3 DNA reads TGTGCCAGCACCATCGACACCTACAATGAGCAGTTCTTC. It yields the protein CASTIDTYNEQFF. The chain has TRBV12-5 and TRBJ2-1; no clear D gene. Germline assignment: CDR1 LGHNT and CDR2 FRNRAP. The CDR3 is made up of 13 amino acids.

The V call is TRBV19, the J call TRBJ1-1; TRBD1 aligns across 8 bases. Germline V gene sequence: CDR1 LNHDA, CDR2 SQIVND (reference sequence). This CDR3 region has 14 residues. The V and J ends lost 2 bases and 5 bases, in that order; junction bases with no gene match: 4. CDR3 amino acids: CASSIQGAGTEAFF. For the CDR3, the DNA is TGTGCCAGTAGTATACAGGGGGCGGGTACTGAAGCTTTCTTT. The variable domain in full, completed from reference TRBV19 and TRBJ1-1, reads DGGITQSPKYLFRKEGQNVTLSCEQNLNHDAMYWYRQDPGQGLRLIYYSQIVNDFQKGDIAEGYSVSREKKESFPLTVTSAQKNPTAFYLCASSIQGAGTEAFFGQGTRLTVV.

The rearrangement joins TRBV19 to TRBJ1-2, with a weak D call TRBD1 (6 bases). Trimming removed 4 bases at V and 5 bases at J, with 8 bases between. CDR3 length: 12 amino acids. Germline V CDR1 and CDR2: LNHDA, SQIVND (reference sequence). The CDR3 DNA follows: TGTGCCAGTAGTACCGGACAGTATGGCTACACCTTC. This gives the protein CASSTGQYGYTF.

Written as DNA, the CDR3 is TGCGCCAGCAGTAGGACGGGAGTGGCCTACAATGAGCAGTTCTTC. Protein: CASSRTGVAYNEQFF. The rearrangement joins TRBV10-2 to TRBJ2-1; a possible D gene is TRBD2 (6 bases). This CDR3 contains 15 residues. Deletions cut 5 bases from V and 2 bases from J, with 13 bases between. Looked up from germline, CDR1 is WSHSY and CDR2 is SAAADI.

This clone was found a few times. The chain employs TRBV19 and TRBJ1-5; 8 bases align to TRBD1. Germline V CDR1 and CDR2: LNHDA, SQIVND (reference sequence). V was pared by 4 bases and J by 5 bases, with 4 bases of the junction left unmatched. CDR3 length: 14 residues. CDR3 in DNA: TGTGCCAGTAGTACCCAGGGGGCCGATCAGCCCCAGCATTTT. It encodes CASSTQGADQPQHF.

V and J are TRBV9 and TRBJ1-4; D may be TRBD1 (5 bases). The V end lost 4 bases, the J end lost 2 bases, and 9 bases lay between the germline ends. The CDR3 is 14 amino acids. Germline-derived CDR1 and CDR2 are SGDLS and YYNGEE. CDR3 loop: CASSSGGTNEKLFF. The CDR3 DNA sequence: TGTGCCAGCAGCTCCGGGGGGACTAATGAAAAACTGTTTTTT.

The chain links TRBV9 to TRBJ1-2, with TRBD1 identical over 7 bases. Germline CDR1 and CDR2: SGDLS and YYNGEE. The V and J ends lost 7 bases and 8 bases, in that order; junction bases with no gene match: 11. The CDR3 runs to 13 residues. Here the CDR3 DNA reads TGTGCCAGCGCAACCTCAGGGGGTTGGGGCTACACCTTC. Its protein is CASATSGGWGYTF.

This clone was detected only a few times. J is TRBJ2-1 and V is TRBV19; TRBD1 or TRBD2 may be the D gene (5 bases each). V lost 7 bases and J 0 bases, leaving 16 bases between the germline ends. The CDR3 is made up of 16 amino acids. The germline CDR1 and CDR2 sequences are LNHDA and SQIVND (reference sequence). CDR3 sequence (DNA): TGTGCCAGTACCCCCGGGACCTCCAGCTCCTACAATGAGCAGTTCTTC. It yields the protein CASTPGTSSSYNEQFF.

The J gene is TRBJ2-5, the V gene TRBV19; TRBD1 is a possible D gene (6 bases). Germline lookup yields CDR1 LNHDA and CDR2 SQIVND (reference sequence). The CDR3 extends over 14 amino acids. V gave up 8 bases and J gave up 2 bases, with 15 bases separating them. Here the CDR3 DNA reads TGTGCCAGTGGATGGGACACCGAACAAGAGACCCAGTACTTC. This encodes CASGWDTEQETQYF.

V gene TRBV6-8 combines with J gene TRBJ1-1, with TRBD1 matching over 8 bases. The CDR3 runs to 15 residues. Germline V lookup: CDR1 MNHGY, CDR2 SAAAGT. V lost 6 bases and J lost 1; bases outside the gene matches: 7. The CDR3 is CASSPLDRGNTEAFF. The CDR3 coding sequence is TGTGCCAGCAGCCCGCTCGACAGGGGGAACACTGAAGCTTTCTTT.

This clone is large. V and J are TRBV6-8 and TRBJ2-5, with 12 bases matching TRBD2. This CDR3 has 16 amino acids. Trimming cost V 0 bases and J 5 bases; bases outside gene matches: 4. Germline CDR1 is MNHGY and CDR2 is SAAAGT. CDR3 region: CASSYSRGTSGETQYF. The CDR3 DNA sequence: TGTGCCAGCAGTTACTCGAGGGGGACTAGCGGGGAGACCCAGTACTTC.

The gene calls are TRBV6-7 and TRBJ2-7, with D possibly matching TRBD2 (6 bases). TRBV6-7 is known as an ORF, though its function is uncertain. Deletions cut 7 bases from V and 7 bases from J, with 11 bases between. The CDR3 contains 11 residues. The CDR3 loop is CASTLGGEQYF. The CDR3 DNA reads TGTGCCAGCACCTTAGGAGGGGAGCAGTACTTC.

The CDR3 is CSITGSLPTYNEQFF. CDR3 DNA: TGCAGCATCACAGGGTCCCTGCCCACCTACAATGAGCAGTTCTTC. This chain connects TRBV29-1 to TRBJ2-1; possibly TRBD1 for D (6 bases). The germline V and J ends were trimmed by 8 bases and 2 bases, with 19 bases remaining between them. This CDR3 has 15 amino acids. CDR1 and CDR2 (germline): SQVTM, ANQGSEA.

This clone was seen a few times. V is TRBV6-8 and J is TRBJ2-7; 8 bases are shared with TRBD2. Germline loops: CDR1 MNHGY, CDR2 SAAAGT. With V trimmed by 5 bases and J by 2 bases, 11 bases remained unmatched. The CDR3 has 16 residues. CDR3 bases: TGTGCCAGCAGTGGGTTAGCGGGAAGCGGGGCCTACGAGCAGTACGTC. Amino acid sequence: CASSGLAGSGAYEQYV.

About this clone itself: An end of the junction differs from the germline gene, which may be a read error. This rearrangement joins TRBV19 to TRBJ2-3, with D possibly matching TRBD2 (5 bases). Germline V gives CDR1 LNHDA, CDR2 SQIVND (reference sequence). CDR3 size: 15 residues. The CDR3 here is CTSTPARGGTDTQYF. CDR3 nucleotides: TGTACCAGTACCCCAGCTCGGGGTGGGACAGATACGCAGTATTTT.

The chain recombines TRBV9 with TRBJ2-6, with 7 bases matching TRBD1. Germline V gene lookup returns CDR1 SGDLS and CDR2 YYNGEE. This CDR3 spans 16 amino acids. With 6 bases clipped from V and 0 bases from J, the junction kept 6 bases outside the gene matches. The CDR3, as DNA: TGTGCCAGCAAGGGGACAGCTAGCTCTGGGGCCAACGTCCTGACTTTC. It encodes CASKGTASSGANVLTF. Full variable domain (rest looked up from reference TRBV9 and TRBJ2-6): DSGVTQTPKHLITATGQRVTLRCSPRSGDLSVYWYQQSLDQGLQFLIQYYNGEERAKGNILERFSAQQFPDLHSELNLSSLELGDSALYFCASKGTASSGANVLTFGAGSRLTVL.

This chain connects TRBV29-1 to TRBJ2-1; D perhaps matches TRBD2 (5 bases). With 0 bases removed from V and 2 bases from J, the gap between germline ends came to 11 bases. Per the germline V gene, CDR1 is SQVTM and CDR2 is ANQGSEA. The CDR3 has 15 residues. In DNA, the CDR3 is TGCAGCGTTGAAGACACAACGGGAACCTACAATGAGCAGTTCTTC. This translates into CSVEDTTGTYNEQFF.